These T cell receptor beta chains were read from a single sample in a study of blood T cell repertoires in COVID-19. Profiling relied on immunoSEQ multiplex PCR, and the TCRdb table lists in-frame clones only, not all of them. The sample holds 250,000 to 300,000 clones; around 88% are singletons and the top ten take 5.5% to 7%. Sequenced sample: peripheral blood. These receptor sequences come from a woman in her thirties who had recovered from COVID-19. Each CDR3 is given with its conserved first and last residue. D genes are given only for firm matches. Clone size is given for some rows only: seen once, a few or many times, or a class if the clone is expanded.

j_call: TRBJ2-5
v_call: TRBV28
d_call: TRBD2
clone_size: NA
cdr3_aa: CASSLAGTSEQETQYF
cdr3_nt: TGTGCCAGCAGTTTAGCTGGGACTAGCGAACAAGAGACCCAGTACTTC

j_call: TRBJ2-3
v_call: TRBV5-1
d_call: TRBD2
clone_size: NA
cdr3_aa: CASSLIAGGTDTQYF
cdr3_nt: TGCGCCAGCAGCTTGATAGCGGGGGGCACAGATACGCAGTATTTT

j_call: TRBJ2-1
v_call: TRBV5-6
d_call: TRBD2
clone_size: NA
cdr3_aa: CASSEEGLGVYNEQFF
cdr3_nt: TGTGCCAGCAGCGAAGAGGGACTAGGGGTTTACAATGAGCAGTTCTTC

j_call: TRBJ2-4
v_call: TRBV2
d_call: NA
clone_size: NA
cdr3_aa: CASSEATSAKNIQYF
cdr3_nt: TGTGCCAGCAGTGAAGCGACATCTGCCAAAAACATTCAGTACTTC

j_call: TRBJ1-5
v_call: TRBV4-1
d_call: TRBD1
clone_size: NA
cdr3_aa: CASSQVLSGQGNQPQHF
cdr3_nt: TGCGCCAGCAGCCAAGTGCTATCGGGACAGGGCAATCAGCCCCAGCATTTT

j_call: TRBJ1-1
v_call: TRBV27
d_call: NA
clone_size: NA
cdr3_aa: CASSLFRGNRVNTEAFF
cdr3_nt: TGTGCCAGCAGTTTATTTCGAGGGAACCGGGTGAACACTGAAGCTTTCTTT

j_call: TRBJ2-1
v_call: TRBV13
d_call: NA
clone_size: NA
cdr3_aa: CASSLNRGPGVDEQFF
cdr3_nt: TGTGCCAGCAGCTTAAATCGAGGGCCCGGCGTCGATGAGCAGTTCTTC

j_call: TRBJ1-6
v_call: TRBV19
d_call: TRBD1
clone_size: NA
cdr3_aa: CASRPGQFNSPLHF
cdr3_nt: TGTGCCAGTAGACCGGGACAGTTTAATTCACCCCTCCACTTT

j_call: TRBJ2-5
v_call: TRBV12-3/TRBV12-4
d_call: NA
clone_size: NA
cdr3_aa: CASSLGGTQYF
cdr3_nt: TGTGCCAGCAGTTTGGGAGGGACCCAGTACTTC

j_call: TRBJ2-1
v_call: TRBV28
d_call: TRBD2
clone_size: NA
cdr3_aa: CASSPTGRGGYGEQFF
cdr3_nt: TGTGCCAGCAGTCCCACCGGGCGGGGGGGTTATGGTGAGCAGTTCTTC

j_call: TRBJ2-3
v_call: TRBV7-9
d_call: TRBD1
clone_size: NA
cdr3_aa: CASSFWDRDTDTQYF
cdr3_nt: TGTGCCAGCAGCTTCTGGGACAGAGACACAGATACGCAGTATTTT

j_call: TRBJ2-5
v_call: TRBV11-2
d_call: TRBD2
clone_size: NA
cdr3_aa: CASSLERGGQTQYF
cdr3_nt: TGTGCCAGCAGCTTAGAGCGGGGGGGCCAAACCCAGTACTTC

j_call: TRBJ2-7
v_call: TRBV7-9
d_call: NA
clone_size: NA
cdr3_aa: CASSPTLGRSYEQYF
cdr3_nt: TGTGCCAGCAGCCCCACCCTAGGGAGGTCCTACGAGCAGTACTTC

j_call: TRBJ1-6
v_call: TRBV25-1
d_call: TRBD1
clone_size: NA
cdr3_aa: CASRTGASSYNSPLHF
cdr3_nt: TGTGCCAGCAGAACAGGGGCCAGCTCCTATAATTCACCCCTCCACTTT

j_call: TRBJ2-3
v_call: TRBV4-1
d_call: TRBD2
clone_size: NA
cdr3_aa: CASSLLIAGDSDTQYF
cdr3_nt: TGCGCCAGCAGCCTCCTAATAGCGGGGGACTCAGATACGCAGTATTTT

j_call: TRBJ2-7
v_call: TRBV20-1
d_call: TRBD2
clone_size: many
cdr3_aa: CSASPAGELSSEQYF
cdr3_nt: TGCAGTGCTAGTCCCGCGGGGGAGCTATCTTCCGAGCAGTACTTC

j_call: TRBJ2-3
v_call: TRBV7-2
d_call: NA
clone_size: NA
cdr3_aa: CASTTGTDTQYF
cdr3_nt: TGTGCCAGCACCACTGGCACAGATACGCAGTATTTT

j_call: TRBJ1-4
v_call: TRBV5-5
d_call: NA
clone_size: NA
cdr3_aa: CASSLLTGGEKLFF
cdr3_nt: TGTGCCAGCAGCTTGCTTACGGGGGGTGAAAAACTGTTTTTT

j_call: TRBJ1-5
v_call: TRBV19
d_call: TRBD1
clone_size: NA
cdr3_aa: CASTRDREDQPQHF
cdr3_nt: TGTGCCAGTACCCGGGACAGGGAAGATCAGCCCCAGCATTTT

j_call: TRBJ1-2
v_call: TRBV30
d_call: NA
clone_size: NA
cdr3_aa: CAWSVTGDYGYTF
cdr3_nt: TGTGCCTGGAGTGTAACTGGAGACTATGGCTACACCTTC

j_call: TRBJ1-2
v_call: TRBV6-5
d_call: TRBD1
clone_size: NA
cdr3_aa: CASSQGQVYRGYTF
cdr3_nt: TGTGCCAGCAGCCAGGGACAGGTCTATCGCGGCTACACCTTC

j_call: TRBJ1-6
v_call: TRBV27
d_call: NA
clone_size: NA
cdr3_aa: CASRDRSSYNSPLHF
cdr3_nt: TGTGCCAGCAGAGACCGGAGCTCCTATAATTCACCCCTCCACTTT